These T cell receptor beta chains were read from a single sample in a study of T cells after yellow fever vaccination. TCRdb redid the calling of the 5' RACE reads with MiXCR, one entry per CDR3 protein. This sample has about 350,000 distinct CDR3 sequences, with 8.1% found just once. The specimen was PBMCs, collected more than 40 days after the first yellow fever vaccination. These receptors were taken from a man aged 18 to 29 who received the YFV17D yellow fever vaccine. CDR3s include the opening cysteine and the closing phenylalanine or tryptophan. D genes are given only for firm matches. Where a row states a size, it is once, few, many or the class of an expanded clone; other rows omit it.

cdr3_length,j_call,v_call,d_call,clone_size,cdr3_nt,cdr3_aa
13,TRBJ2-4,TRBV12-3/TRBV12-4,NA,NA,TGTGCCAGCACGAAGTCTCTCCAAAACATTCAGTACTTC,CASTKSLQNIQYF
11,TRBJ2-7,TRBV7-9,NA,NA,TGTGCCAGCGGGCAGGGAAACGAGCAGTACTTC,CASGQGNEQYF
15,TRBJ1-4,TRBV5-1,TRBD1,NA,TGCGCCAGCAGCCTAGGCAGGGGGCGCGTTGAAAAACTGTTTTTT,CASSLGRGRVEKLFF
15,TRBJ2-2,TRBV20-1,NA,few,TGCAGTGCTAGAGATGACTTAGAACTAACCGGGGAGCTGTTTTTT,CSARDDLELTGELFF
15,TRBJ2-3,TRBV7-9,NA,NA,TGTGCCAGCAGTCCCTGGACGGCTAGCACAGATACGCAGTATTTT,CASSPWTASTDTQYF
14,TRBJ2-2,TRBV7-7,NA,NA,TGTGCCAGCAGGCTACAGGGGAACACCGGGGAGCTGTTTTTT,CASRLQGNTGELFF
15,TRBJ2-7,TRBV5-6,NA,NA,TGTGCCAGCAGCTTGGTGGGACTGAGCTTCTACGAGCAGTACTTC,CASSLVGLSFYEQYF
14,TRBJ2-5,TRBV7-2,NA,few,TGTGCCAGCAGCTCGGGGGGCCCCCAAGAGACCCAGTACTTC,CASSSGGPQETQYF
13,TRBJ1-1,TRBV7-3,NA,NA,TGTGCCAGCAGCTTAACAGGGAGCGCTGAAGCTTTCTTT,CASSLTGSAEAFF
13,TRBJ1-5,TRBV20-1,TRBD1,NA,TGCAGTGCTCCCGGGACAGGGAATCAGCCCCAGCATTTT,CSAPGTGNQPQHF
14,TRBJ2-2,TRBV30,NA,NA,TGTGCCTGGACTCGTCGGGGGAACACCGGGGAGCTGTTTTTT,CAWTRRGNTGELFF
16,TRBJ2-2,TRBV5-1,TRBD2,NA,TGCGCCAGCAGCTTCCCCGGGGGGGCCGGTCGCGGGGAGCTGTTTTTT,CASSFPGGAGRGELFF
14,TRBJ1-6,TRBV27,NA,few,TGTGCCAGCAGGCCAGGACTGATTAATTCACCCCTCCACTTT,CASRPGLINSPLHF
12,TRBJ2-7,TRBV29-1,TRBD1,many,TGCAGCGCGGGACAGGGGTGGTACGAGCAGTACTTC,CSAGQGWYEQYF
17,TRBJ1-5,TRBV7-9,TRBD1,NA,TGTGCCAGCAGCTTAGGAACTGGACAGGGTTACAATCAGCCCCAGCATTTT,CASSLGTGQGYNQPQHF
17,TRBJ1-6,TRBV12-3/TRBV12-4,NA,few,TGTGCCAGCAGTTTAGGACCAACAATCCATTGGAATTCACCCCTCCACTTT,CASSLGPTIHWNSPLHF
14,TRBJ2-2,TRBV5-1,TRBD1,NA,TGCGCCAGCAGCACCGGACAGGTTACCGGGGAGCTGTTTTTT,CASSTGQVTGELFF
15,TRBJ2-3,TRBV27,NA,NA,TGTGCCAGCAGTTTGACGACCTATGGGGCAGATACGCAGTATTTT,CASSLTTYGADTQYF
16,TRBJ2-5,TRBV5-1,NA,NA,TGCGCCAGCAGCTTGGCCCCGGGGGCCAACAAAGAGACCCAGTACTTC,CASSLAPGANKETQYF
16,TRBJ1-3,TRBV27,NA,few,TGTGCCAGCAGTTTATTTGGGGCTGGAACTGGAAACACCATATATTTT,CASSLFGAGTGNTIYF
11,TRBJ2-3,TRBV7-9,NA,few,TGTGCCAGCAATCGAGCGGATACGCAGTATTTT,CASNRADTQYF
16,TRBJ2-1,TRBV6-2/TRBV6-3,NA,few,TGTGCCAGCAGTTCCCCGATCCCCTTACGAGGGAATGAGCAGTTCTTC,CASSSPIPLRGNEQFF
12,TRBJ1-5,TRBV15,NA,few,TGTGCCACCAGCAGAGCGGGGCAGCCCCAGCATTTT,CATSRAGQPQHF
13,TRBJ1-2,TRBV20-1,NA,many,TGCAGTGCCCCCGAGCTAACCAACTATGGCTACACCTTC,CSAPELTNYGYTF
15,TRBJ1-2,TRBV20-1,NA,NA,TGCAGTGCTAGAGAGGGCGGGGTGAATTTATATGGCTACACCTTC,CSAREGGVNLYGYTF
16,TRBJ2-7,TRBV7-2,TRBD2,NA,TGTGCCAGCAGCTTAGGTAGTACGAGCGGGGAGTACGAGCAGTACTTC,CASSLGSTSGEYEQYF
11,TRBJ2-7,TRBV29-1,NA,NA,TGCAGCGTTGAAGAAGGGTTCGAGCAGTACTTC,CSVEEGFEQYF
15,TRBJ1-1,TRBV4-3,NA,NA,TGCGCCAGCAGCCAAGGCATTGGCAGGGCTGTTGAAGCTTTCTTT,CASSQGIGRAVEAFF
11,TRBJ2-1,TRBV24-1,NA,NA,TGTGCCACCAGTAATTTATGGGAGCAGTTCTTC,CATSNLWEQFF
16,TRBJ2-3,TRBV5-1,TRBD1,few,TGCGCCAGCAGCTTGGGTGGGACAGCTAGCACAGATACGCAGTATTTT,CASSLGGTASTDTQYF
13,TRBJ2-3,TRBV18,NA,NA,TGTGCCAGCTCACCACAAGCGGAGGATACGCAGTATTTT,CASSPQAEDTQYF
18,TRBJ2-5,TRBV11-2,NA,NA,TGTGCCAGCAGCTTAGATGACAGGCCTCGAATGTACCAAGAGACCCAGTACTTC,CASSLDDRPRMYQETQYF
16,TRBJ1-2,TRBV9,TRBD1,NA,TGTGCCAGCAGCGTAGCCCCGGCAGGGGGAATGGGCGGCTACACCTTC,CASSVAPAGGMGGYTF
12,TRBJ2-2,TRBV28,NA,few,TGTGCCAGCAGTCCCCCCCGGGGGGAGCTGTTTTTT,CASSPPRGELFF
13,TRBJ2-5,TRBV9,NA,NA,TGTGCCAGCAGCTCCTCAGCGGAAGAGACCCAGTACTTC,CASSSSAEETQYF
13,TRBJ1-1,TRBV29-1,TRBD1,NA,TGCAGCGGGACAGGGGGCTGGAACACTGAAGCTTTCTTT,CSGTGGWNTEAFF
14,TRBJ2-1,TRBV20-1,TRBD2,once,TGCTTTGCTAGAATCCCTAGCGGGGGGTCTGAGCAGTTCTTC,CFARIPSGGSEQFF
11,TRBJ1-2,TRBV20-1,TRBD1,few,TGCAGTGCTAGGGACAGGCCCGGCTACACCTTC,CSARDRPGYTF
14,TRBJ2-3,TRBV24-1,NA,few,TGTGCCACCAGTGAGGGGGGCGGGACAGATACGCAGTATTTT,CATSEGGGTDTQYF
15,TRBJ2-2,TRBV28,TRBD1,few,TGTGCCAGCAACCCAGACAGGGCTATCACCGGGGAGCTGTTTTTT,CASNPDRAITGELFF
13,TRBJ2-2,TRBV7-2,NA,few,TGTGCCAGCAGCCTTAAGGGCACCGGGGAGCTGTTTTTT,CASSLKGTGELFF
14,TRBJ2-7,TRBV20-1,TRBD1,NA,TGCAGTGCTCCCCCCGGGACAGGGGTGAACGAGCAGTACTTC,CSAPPGTGVNEQYF
18,TRBJ1-5,TRBV3-1,TRBD1,NA,TGTGCCAGCAGCCAGGCCGCCGGGACAGGGGACAGCAATCAGCCCCAGCATTTT,CASSQAAGTGDSNQPQHF
10,TRBJ2-5,TRBV5-8,NA,few,TGTGCCAGCAGCTTTGTGACCCAGTACTTC,CASSFVTQYF
14,TRBJ2-1,TRBV14,NA,few,TGTGCCAGCAGCCAAGTCACAGCTCTCGGAGAGCAGTTCTTC,CASSQVTALGEQFF